This T cell receptor (beta chain) was sequenced for a study of a mutant IDH1 vaccine in newly diagnosed glioma. Whole-study results and caveats: Apparently unrelated to pseudoprogression were changes in the top peripheral T cell clonotypes.

The germline V gene has CDR1 LNHDA and CDR2 SQIVND (reference sequence). V gave up 3 bases and J gave up 1 base; unmatched junction bases: 9. CDR3 length equals 16 residues. In the case of this clone: Its antigen is unknown.

The sample's time point: baseline, week 1 (first vaccination visit). The sample's treatment: pre-vaccination baseline after standard-of-care therapy. This table comes from immunoSEQ multiplex PCR, and its TCRdb copy is limited to in-frame clones, with some not included. Here the sample spans 24,000 or so clones, roughly 93% being singletons. This receptor was obtained from a man aged 35 to 55 with glioma. This chain links TRBV19 with TRBJ2-7, with 7 bases aligning to TRBD2. Sequenced here: PBMCs, sampled from a glioma patient treated with radiotherapy, temozolomide or both. CDR3 bases: TGTGCCAGTAGTATGGACTCACTAGCGCAATCCTACGAGCAGTACTTC. This translates into CASSMDSLAQSYEQYF.